One sample yielded the 28 T cell receptor beta chains listed below, sequenced in a study of T cells in localized non-small cell lung cancer. Assay: immunoSEQ multiplex PCR; the TCRdb copy retains only in-frame clones and omits some. The data hold about 79,000 clones, with more than 75% observed a single time. The sample consisted of peripheral blood, taken before any cancer treatment. The receptors stem from a woman aged 40-75 years with stage I squamous cell lung carcinoma.

CDR3 loop: CASSRDSNVGLGGYTF. The CDR3 DNA follows: TGTGCCAGTAGTCGGGACTCGAACGTCGGCCTTGGTGGCTACACCTTC. J is TRBJ1-2 and V is TRBV19; D possibly corresponds to TRBD1 (5 bases). Trimming took 5 bases from V and 7 from J, leaving 23 bases between them. CDR3 length equals 16 residues. Germline-derived CDR1 and CDR2 are LNHDA and SQIVND (reference sequence).

This chain links TRBV5-1 with TRBJ2-3; the D is unclear. V was pared by 2 bases and J by 4 bases, with 11 bases between. The germline V gene has CDR1 SGHRS and CDR2 YFSETQ. The CDR3 is made up of 14 amino acids. The CDR3 bases are TGCGCCAGCAGCTTCGCCGACTTAGCAGATACGCAGTATTTT. Residues: CASSFADLADTQYF.

The V call is TRBV5-1, the J call TRBJ2-3, with 7 nucleotides matching TRBD2. Germline-derived CDR1 and CDR2 are SGHRS and YFSETQ. Trimming removed 6 bases from V and 2 bases from J; junction bases left unmatched: 9. The CDR3 loop spans 15 amino acids. In DNA, the CDR3 is TGCGCCAGCACTGGGGGGGTAATGTACACAGATACGCAGTATTTT. Translated: CASTGGVMYTDTQYF.

This clone was seen once. The rearrangement uses TRBV18 and TRBJ1-6; D call uncertain. Looked up from germline, CDR1 is KGHSH and CDR2 is LQKENI. The CDR3 runs to 15 residues. Trimming took 2 bases from V and 5 from J, leaving 10 bases between them. Written as DNA, the CDR3 is TGTGCCAGCTCACCAGCGGTTAGGGATAATTCACCCCTCCACTTT. As protein: CASSPAVRDNSPLHF.

V usage is TRBV5-1 and J usage is TRBJ1-1; 9 bases fit TRBD1. The V and J ends lost 7 bases and 3 bases, in that order; junction bases with no gene match: 7. This CDR3 has 14 residues. Looked up from germline, CDR1 is SGHRS and CDR2 is YFSETQ. As DNA, the CDR3 is TGCGCCAGCGGAACCGGGACAGGGTACACTGAAGCTTTCTTT. Translation: CASGTGTGYTEAFF. The whole variable domain, remainder taken from reference TRBV5-1 and TRBJ1-1, is KAGVTQTPRYLIKTRGQQVTLSCSPISGHRSVSWYQQTPGQGLQFLFEYFSETQRNKGNFPGRFSGRQFSNSRSEMNVSTLELGDSALYLCASGTGTGYTEAFFGQGTRLTVV.

This chain joins TRBV29-1 and TRBJ2-1; tentative D call: TRBD2 (5 bases). Trimming took 4 bases from V and 8 from J, leaving 9 bases between them. There are 11 residues in the CDR3. The germline CDR1 and CDR2 sequences are SQVTM and ANQGSEA. CDR3 in DNA: TGCAGCGTTGCCCCTAGCTATGAGCAGTTCTTC. Translating gives CSVAPSYEQFF.

The chain is built from TRBV9 and TRBJ1-4; 11 bases are shared with TRBD1. V trimming: 4 bases; J trimming: 3 bases; junction bases outside the gene matches: 5. CDR3 size: 16 residues. CDR1 and CDR2 (germline): SGDLS, YYNGEE. The CDR3 spells CASSLGQGGANEKLFF. In nucleotides, the CDR3 is TGTGCCAGCAGCTTGGGACAGGGGGGAGCTAATGAAAAACTGTTTTTT.

V and J are TRBV19 and TRBJ1-2, with 7 positions matching TRBD1. V was pared by 3 bases and J by 2 bases, with 9 bases of the junction left unmatched. Germline CDR1 and CDR2: LNHDA and SQIVND (reference sequence). The CDR3 consists of 16 residues. Here the CDR3 reads CASSISRAGGNYGYTF. The CDR3 DNA follows: TGTGCCAGTAGTATCTCCCGGGCAGGGGGGAACTATGGCTACACCTTC.

V is TRBV5-4 and J is TRBJ1-4; D remains unclear. Germline V CDR1 and CDR2: SGHNT, YYREEE (reference sequence). This CDR3 has 13 residues. Trimming stripped 1 base from V and 8 bases from J, with 9 bases between. The CDR3 protein is CASSLKGAEKLFF. The CDR3, as DNA: TGTGCCAGCAGCTTGAAGGGTGCAGAAAAACTGTTTTTT.

This chain joins TRBV4-1 and TRBJ2-5; TRBD2 agrees at 12 bases. Germline trimming cut 1 base from V and 3 bases from J; bases unmatched to any gene: 3. Germline loops: CDR1 MGHRA, CDR2 YSYEKL. The CDR3 totals 16 residues. In DNA, the CDR3 is TGCGCCAGCAGCCAAGCTCCTAGCGGGGGGGAAGAGACCCAGTACTTC. Its translation is CASSQAPSGGEETQYF.

This clone ranks as medium-sized (0.01 to 0.1%). The chain recombines TRBV10-3 with TRBJ1-5, with D possibly matching TRBD1 (6 bases). CDR1 is ENHRY, CDR2 SYGVKD, per germline. CDR3 length: 14 amino acids. V lost 10 bases and J 6 bases, leaving 19 bases between the germline ends. The CDR3 here is CATNTGIGAQPQHF. Here the CDR3 DNA reads TGTGCCACCAACACAGGGATCGGTGCTCAGCCCCAGCATTTT.

The chain links TRBV6-5 to TRBJ1-5; no firm D call. This CDR3 comprises 13 residues. V lost 2 bases and J lost 4, with 6 bases in between. CDR1 and CDR2 from the germline V gene are MNHEY and SVGAGI. The CDR3 here is CASSYARNQPQHF. CDR3 in DNA: TGTGCCAGCAGTTACGCAAGAAATCAGCCCCAGCATTTT.

The genes are TRBV5-4 and TRBJ2-6, with D unresolved. The CDR3 is 18 amino acids. V was pared by 0 bases and J by 0 bases, with 13 bases between. The germline V gene has CDR1 SGHNT and CDR2 YYREEE (reference sequence). CDR3 nucleotide sequence: TGTGCCAGCAGCTTGGGTGGAACCGCCAACTCTGGGGCCAACGTCCTGACTTTC. This gives the protein CASSLGGTANSGANVLTF.

V gene TRBV7-2 combines with J gene TRBJ2-7, with D possibly being TRBD1 (5 bases). The V end lost 6 bases, the J end lost 0 bases, and 9 bases lay between the germline ends. The CDR3 runs to 13 residues. Germline V gives CDR1 SGHTA, CDR2 FQGNSA. The CDR3 region has the DNA TGTGCCAGCAGTTTTGGGGCCTCCTACGAGCAGTACTTC. Its protein is CASSFGASYEQYF. The full variable domain, its missing parts supplied by reference TRBV7-2 and TRBJ2-7, is GAGVSQSPSNKVTEKGKDVELRCDPISGHTALYWYRQSLGQGLEFLIYFQGNSAPDKSGLPSDRFSAERTGGSVSTLTIQRTQQEDSAVYLCASSFGASYEQYFGPGTRLTVT.

The chain recombines TRBV30 with TRBJ2-5, with D perhaps matching TRBD2 (7 bases). CDR3 length: 16 amino acids. The V gene's germline CDR1 is GTSNPN and CDR2 SVGIG (reference sequence). Between the trimmed V and J ends, which lost 2 bases and 1 base, there was a span of 17 bases. The CDR3 here is CAWSLGGGRTQETQYF. The CDR3, as DNA: TGTGCCTGGAGTCTCGGCGGGGGCCGTACCCAAGAGACCCAGTACTTC.

J is TRBJ2-1 and V is TRBV7-9; 8 bases agree with TRBD2. V gave up 3 bases and J gave up 3 bases; unmatched junction bases: 4. CDR3 length: 15 residues. Germline values: CDR1 SEHNR, CDR2 FQNEAQ (reference sequence). CDR3 in DNA: TGTGCCAGCAGCTTTAGCGGGGACTACTACAATGAGCAGTTCTTC. Amino acids: CASSFSGDYYNEQFF.

This clone turned up a few times. This chain links TRBV6-1 with TRBJ1-6, with D tentatively TRBD1 (5 bases). The length of the CDR3 is 15 residues. V was clipped by 2 bases and J by 6 bases, with 11 bases between them. Germline CDR1 MNHNS, CDR2 SASEGT. The CDR3 DNA reads as TGTGCCAGCAGTGAAATAGGGACGATTAATTCACCCCTCCACTTT. This translates into CASSEIGTINSPLHF.

The chain is built from TRBV30 and TRBJ1-1; 9 nucleotides align to TRBD1. Germline loops: CDR1 GTSNPN, CDR2 SVGIG (reference sequence). The CDR3 is made up of 15 amino acids. The ends lost 8 bases at V and 3 bases at J; junction bases unmatched: 13. The CDR3: CARDREKKMDTEAFF. In DNA, the CDR3 is TGTGCCCGGGACAGGGAGAAGAAAATGGACACTGAAGCTTTCTTT.

The gene calls are TRBV5-1 and TRBJ2-3; unclear D gene. The CDR3 sequence is 13 residues long. Looked up from germline, CDR1 is SGHRS and CDR2 is YFSETQ. The V gene lost 1 base and the J gene lost 2 bases, with 5 bases spanning the gap. The CDR3 DNA sequence: TGCGCCAGCAGCTTGACCTTCACAGATACGCAGTATTTT. Protein: CASSLTFTDTQYF.

The CDR3 region is CASSLAGGTDYEQYF. CDR3 DNA: TGTGCCAGCAGCTTAGCGGGAGGGACTGACTACGAGCAGTACTTC. The V call is TRBV7-8, the J call TRBJ2-7, with TRBD2 matching over 7 bases. CDR1 SGHVS and CDR2 FQNEAQ come from the germline V gene. The CDR3 length is 15 residues. After removal of 0 bases from V and 3 bases from J, the junction contained 5 bases not matched to a gene.

This rearrangement joins TRBV7-9 to TRBJ2-7; 10 bases fit TRBD2. Germline values: CDR1 SEHNR, CDR2 FQNEAQ (reference sequence). The CDR3 spans 15 residues. The V segment lost 2 bases and the J segment 5 bases; nucleotides outside the gene matches: 6. The CDR3 DNA reads as TGTGCCAGCAGCTTATGGACTAGCGGTTTGGACGAGCAGTACTTC. Protein product: CASSLWTSGLDEQYF.

As DNA, the CDR3 is TGTGCCAGTAGTATACCGACAGTTAACTATGGCTACACCTTC. It is translated as CASSIPTVNYGYTF. The V and J genes are TRBV19 and TRBJ1-2, with D possibly being TRBD1 (5 bases). The CDR3 is made up of 14 amino acids. V lost 2 bases, J lost 1 base, and 8 bases lay in between. Per the germline V gene, CDR1 is LNHDA and CDR2 is SQIVND (reference sequence). Full variable domain (missing parts from reference TRBV19 and TRBJ1-2): DGGITQSPKYLFRKEGQNVTLSCEQNLNHDAMYWYRQDPGQGLRLIYYSQIVNDFQKGDIAEGYSVSREKKESFPLTVTSAQKNPTAFYLCASSIPTVNYGYTFGSGTRLTVV.

This clone was picked up one time. The genes are TRBV5-1 and TRBJ1-1, with D tentatively TRBD1 (5 bases). Trimming left V 0 bases short and J 5 bases short, with 14 bases between. CDR3 size: 15 residues. CDR1 is SGHRS and CDR2 is YFSETQ in the germline V gene. In nucleotides, the CDR3 is TGCGCCAGCAGCTTGGACGAGGGGTTGTGGACTGAAGCTTTCTTT. This sequence encodes CASSLDEGLWTEAFF.

The chain uses TRBV5-6 and TRBJ2-1, with D perhaps TRBD1 or TRBD2 (5 bases each). Germline lookup yields CDR1 SGHDT and CDR2 YYEEEE. V lost 0 bases to trimming and J lost 7 bases, with 20 bases between them. The CDR3 is 17 amino acids. The DNA for the CDR3 is TGTGCCAGCAGCTTGGGATTCAGGGAGAGCGTTTTGAATGAGCAGTTCTTC. It translates to CASSLGFRESVLNEQFF.

The chain joins TRBV5-1 to TRBJ1-2; weak D call: TRBD1 (5 bases). The V gene lost 0 bases and the J gene lost 5 bases, with 14 bases spanning the gap. Germline CDR1 and CDR2: SGHRS and YFSETQ. This CDR3 region has 15 residues. CDR3 loop: CASSLGQTPPYGYTF. CDR3 coding DNA: TGCGCCAGCAGCTTGGGACAGACTCCTCCTTATGGCTACACCTTC.

V usage is TRBV5-4 and J usage is TRBJ2-7; 7 nucleotides line up with TRBD1. From germline, CDR1 is SGHNT and CDR2 YYREEE (reference sequence). This CDR3 is 14 amino acids long. The junction had 6 bases not matched to a gene; V was cut back by 4 bases and J by 2 bases. The chain's CDR3 is CASSPGQRPYEQYF. The CDR3 DNA reads as TGTGCCAGCAGCCCGGGACAGAGACCCTACGAGCAGTACTTC. Based on the CDR3 plus reference TRBV5-4 and TRBJ2-7, the full variable domain is ETGVTQSPTHLIKTRGQQVTLRCSSQSGHNTVSWYQQALGQGPQFIFQYYREEENGRGNFPPRFSGLQFPNYSSELNVNALELDDSALYLCASSPGQRPYEQYFGPGTRLTVT.

This clone has a single count. This chain uses TRBV5-8 with TRBJ2-3; D possibly matches TRBD1 or TRBD2 (5 bases each). The CDR3 loop spans 14 amino acids. V lost 6 bases and J lost 1, with 12 bases in between. CDR1 and CDR2 from the germline V gene are SGHTS and YDEGEE. CDR3 amino acids: CASTTGRRTDTQYF. Written as DNA, the CDR3 is TGTGCCAGCACCACGGGGCGACGCACAGATACGCAGTATTTT.

The chain combines TRBV5-1 with TRBJ2-1; maybe TRBD2 (5 bases). Germline CDR1 is SGHRS and CDR2 is YFSETQ. Trimming stripped 1 base from V and 7 bases from J, with 12 bases between. The CDR3 contains 14 residues. CDR3 in DNA: TGCGCCAGCAGCTTGAGGACTTCCCGAAATGAGCAGTTCTTC. This codes for CASSLRTSRNEQFF.